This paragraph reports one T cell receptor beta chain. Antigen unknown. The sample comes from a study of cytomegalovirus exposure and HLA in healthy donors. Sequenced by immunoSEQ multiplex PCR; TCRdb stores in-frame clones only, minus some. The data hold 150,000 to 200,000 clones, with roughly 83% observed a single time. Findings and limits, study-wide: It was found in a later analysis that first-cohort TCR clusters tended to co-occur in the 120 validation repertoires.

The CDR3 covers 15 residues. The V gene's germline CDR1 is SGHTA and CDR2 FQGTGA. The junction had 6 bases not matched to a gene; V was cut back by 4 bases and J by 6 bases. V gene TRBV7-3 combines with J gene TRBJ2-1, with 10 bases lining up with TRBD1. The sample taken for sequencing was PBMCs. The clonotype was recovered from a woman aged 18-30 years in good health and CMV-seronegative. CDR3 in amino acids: CASSSPGTGVNEQFF. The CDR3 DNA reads TGTGCCAGCAGCTCTCCCGGGACAGGGGTCAATGAGCAGTTCTTC.